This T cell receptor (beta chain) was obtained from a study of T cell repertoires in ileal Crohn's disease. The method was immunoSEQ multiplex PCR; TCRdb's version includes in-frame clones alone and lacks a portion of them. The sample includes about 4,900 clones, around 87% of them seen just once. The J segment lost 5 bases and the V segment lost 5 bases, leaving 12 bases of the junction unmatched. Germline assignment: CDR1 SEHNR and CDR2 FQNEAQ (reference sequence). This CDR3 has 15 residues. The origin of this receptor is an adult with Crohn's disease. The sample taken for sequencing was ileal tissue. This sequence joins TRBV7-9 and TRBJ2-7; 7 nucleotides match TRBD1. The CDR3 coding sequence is TGTGCCAGCAGCCAACCGACAGGGCGACACAACGAGCAGTACTTC. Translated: CASSQPTGRHNEQYF.